This section outlines one T cell receptor beta chain sequence together with its context. This specimen comes from a study of blood T cell repertoires in COVID-19. Study information: Researchers got acute and convalescent COVID-19 samples from the United States, Italy and Spain. From T cells, B-cell-depleted T cells, or PBMCs came the material, which was cDNA or gDNA.

CDR1 and CDR2 (germline): SGDLS, YYNGEE. V lost 2 bases, J lost 3 bases, and 5 bases stayed unmatched. The CDR3 loop spans 18 amino acids. In the original processing: Estimated nucleated cell counts came from reference gene primer amplification. Measured with immunoSEQ multiplex PCR; TCRdb has only the in-frame clones, and not every one. For V, J and clone size, that table is used; D and trimming come from the DNA. The sample includes over 150,000 clones, around 90% seen only once; the top ten take roughly 0.54%. The specimen was peripheral blood. This sequence was found in a man aged 50-60 years with acute or convalescent COVID-19. This chain uses TRBV9 with TRBJ2-1; 16 positions match TRBD2. The CDR3 sequence: CASSVGTSGGAFYNEQFF. As DNA, the CDR3 is TGTGCCAGCAGCGTCGGGACTAGCGGGGGGGCCTTCTACAATGAGCAGTTCTTC.